The following is a T cell receptor (beta chain) sequence with its context. In the PCR, 60 Vbeta and 13 Jbeta primers were used. The protocol was immunoSEQ multiplex PCR, while the TCRdb copy is restricted to in-frame clones and leaves out a portion. Among approximately 160,000 clones listed, roughly 80% were seen once. The sample belongs to a study of cytomegalovirus exposure and HLA in healthy donors. Germline CDR1 reads SNHLY; CDR2 reads FYNNEI. The J segment lost 1 base and the V segment lost 3 bases, leaving 7 bases of the junction unmatched. The CDR3 has 16 amino acids. V gene TRBV2 combines with J gene TRBJ2-7; TRBD1 matches 9 bases. The source is a human donor in good health. The sequenced material came from PBMCs. For the CDR3, the DNA is TGTGCCAGCAGTGAGGGACCCGGGACAGGGTCCTACGAGCAGTACTTC. Protein sequence: CASSEGPGTGSYEQYF.